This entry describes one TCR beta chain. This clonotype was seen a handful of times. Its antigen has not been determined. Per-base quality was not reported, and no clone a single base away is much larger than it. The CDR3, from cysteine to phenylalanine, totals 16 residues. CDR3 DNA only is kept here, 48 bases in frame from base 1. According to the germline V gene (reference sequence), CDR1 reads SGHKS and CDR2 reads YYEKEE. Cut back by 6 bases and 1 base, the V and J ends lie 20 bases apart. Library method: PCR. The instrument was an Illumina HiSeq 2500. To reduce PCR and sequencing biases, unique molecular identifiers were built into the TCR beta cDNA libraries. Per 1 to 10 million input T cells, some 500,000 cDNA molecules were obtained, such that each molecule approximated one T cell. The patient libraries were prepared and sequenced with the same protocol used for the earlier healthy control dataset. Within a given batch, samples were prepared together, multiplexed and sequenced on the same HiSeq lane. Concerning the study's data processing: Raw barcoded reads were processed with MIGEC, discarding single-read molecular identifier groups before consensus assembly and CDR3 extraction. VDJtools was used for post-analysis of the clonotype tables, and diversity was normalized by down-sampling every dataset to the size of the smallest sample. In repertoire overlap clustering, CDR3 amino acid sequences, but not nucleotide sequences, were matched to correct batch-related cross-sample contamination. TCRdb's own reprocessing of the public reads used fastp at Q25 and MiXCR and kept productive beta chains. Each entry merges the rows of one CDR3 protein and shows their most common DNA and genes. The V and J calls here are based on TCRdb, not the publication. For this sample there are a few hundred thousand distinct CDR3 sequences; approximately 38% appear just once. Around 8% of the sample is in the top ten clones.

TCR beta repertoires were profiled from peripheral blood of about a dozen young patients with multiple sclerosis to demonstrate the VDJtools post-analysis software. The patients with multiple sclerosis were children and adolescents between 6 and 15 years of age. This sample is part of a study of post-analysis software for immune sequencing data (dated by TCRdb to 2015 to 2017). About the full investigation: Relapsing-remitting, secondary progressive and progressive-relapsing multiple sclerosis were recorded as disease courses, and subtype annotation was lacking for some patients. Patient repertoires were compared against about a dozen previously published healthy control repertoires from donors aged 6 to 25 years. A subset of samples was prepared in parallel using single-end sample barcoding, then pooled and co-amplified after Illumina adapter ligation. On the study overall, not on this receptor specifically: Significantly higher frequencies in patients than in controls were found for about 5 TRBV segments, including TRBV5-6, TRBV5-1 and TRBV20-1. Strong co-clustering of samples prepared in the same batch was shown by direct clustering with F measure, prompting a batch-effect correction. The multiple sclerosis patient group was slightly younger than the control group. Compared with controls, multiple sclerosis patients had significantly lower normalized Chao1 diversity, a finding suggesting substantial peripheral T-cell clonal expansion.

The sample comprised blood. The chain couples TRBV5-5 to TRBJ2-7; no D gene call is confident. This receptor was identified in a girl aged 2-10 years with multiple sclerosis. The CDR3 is CASNSPFVGPSYEQYF. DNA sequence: TGTGCCAGCAACTCCCCGTTCGTAGGACCTTCCTACGAGCAGTACTTC.